Presented here are 7 T cell receptor beta chains from one specimen sequenced in a study of T cell responses to AZD1222 COVID-19 vaccine. Profiling relied on immunoSEQ multiplex PCR, and the TCRdb table lists in-frame clones only, not all of them. Counted here are 99,000 or so clones, 89% occurring once; the ten biggest clones make up 40% to 55%. Source: peripheral blood, taken 28 days after the second AZD1222 dose. The receptors shown here come from an adult who received the AZD1222 COVID-19 vaccine.

The V gene is TRBV28, the J gene TRBJ2-5; D unclear. Germline assignment: CDR1 MDHEN and CDR2 SYDVKM. V lost 7 bases to trimming and J lost 1 base, with 4 bases between them. This CDR3 is 11 amino acids long. This CDR3 reads CASTTQETQYF. CDR3 sequence (DNA): TGTGCCAGCACAACCCAAGAGACCCAGTACTTC.

J is TRBJ1-1 and V is TRBV2; 12 bases are a match to TRBD1. The CDR3 length is 15 residues. The germline CDR1 and CDR2 sequences are SNHLY and FYNNEI. Germline trimming cut 1 base from V and 11 bases from J; bases unmatched to any gene: 8. In DNA, the CDR3 is TGTGCCAGCAGTGAAGGCGGGACAGGGGGCTTGGAGGCTTTCTTT. This sequence encodes CASSEGGTGGLEAFF.

V gene TRBV5-6 combines with J gene TRBJ2-5, with 9 bases fitting TRBD2. Per germline, CDR1 SGHDT and CDR2 YYEEEE. V lost 0 bases to trimming and J lost 4 bases; unmatched junction nucleotides: 10. The CDR3 has 17 residues. The CDR3 sequence is CASSLVGGRARAETQYF. The CDR3, as DNA: TGTGCCAGCAGCTTGGTTGGCGGGAGGGCCCGCGCAGAGACCCAGTACTTC. Drawing the rest from reference TRBV5-6 and TRBJ2-5, the complete variable domain is DAGVTQSPTHLIKTRGQQVTLRCSPKSGHDTVSWYQQALGQGPQFIFQYYEEEERQRGNFPDRFSGHQFPNYSSELNVNALLLGDSALYLCASSLVGGRARAETQYFGPGTRLLVL.

In this sample, this clone turned up once. This chain connects TRBV10-1 to TRBJ2-2; D remains ambiguous. The CDR3 totals 13 residues. Germline CDR1 reads WNHNN; CDR2 reads SYGVQD (reference sequence). Trimming took 4 bases from V and 6 from J, leaving 9 bases between them. The CDR3: CASSGVGPGELFF. The CDR3 DNA reads as TGCGCCAGCAGTGGAGTGGGCCCCGGGGAGCTGTTTTTT.

The rearrangement uses TRBV6-2 or TRBV6-3 and TRBJ2-1, with D possibly TRBD2 on 6 matching bases. The germline CDR1 and CDR2 sequences are MNHEY and SVGEGT. The V gene lost 4 bases and the J gene lost 6 bases, with 10 bases spanning the gap. The CDR3 consists of 13 residues. The CDR3: CASSWEVGNEQFF. The CDR3 coding sequence is TGTGCCAGCAGTTGGGAGGTGGGCAATGAGCAGTTCTTC.

This clone is a singleton in its sample. This chain uses TRBV27 with TRBJ2-2, with 12 bases identical to TRBD2. In germline, CDR1 is MNHEY, CDR2 SMNVEV (reference sequence). This CDR3 comprises 16 residues. The V and J ends lost 7 bases and 3 bases, in that order; junction bases with no gene match: 6. The CDR3 nucleotides are TGTGCCAGCACGGCTAGCGGGAGGGTTTACACCGGGGAGCTGTTTTTT. The encoded protein is CASTASGRVYTGELFF.

V and J are TRBV3-1 (or the pseudogene TRBV3-2) and TRBJ1-1, with 8 bases aligning to TRBD1. This CDR3 is 16 amino acids long. From germline, CDR1 is LGHDT and CDR2 YNNKEL (reference sequence). V shed 1 base, J shed 11 bases, and the junction held 15 bases outside the gene matches. The CDR3, as DNA: TGTGCCAGCAGCCAAGTAAATTCCGGACAGGGTGGGTCGGCTTTCTTT. The encoded protein is CASSQVNSGQGGSAFF.